This T cell receptor (beta chain) was captured by sequencing in a study of T cells in Graves' hyperthyroidism and ophthalmopathy. The CDR3 numbers 11 amino acids, ends counted. In making diagnoses, clinical symptoms, serum thyroxine and TRAb, thyroid ultrasound and orbital computed tomography were all used. Amplification of TCR beta CDR3 regions used RNA as the template. TCR CDR3 underwent first-round RT-PCR with the HTBI primer set. From the multiplex PCR reads, TCRdb called clonotypes with MiXCR, one entry per CDR3 protein. The sample lists hundreds of thousands of distinct CDR3 sequences, over 12% occurring once. There are many counts of this clonotype. This likely comes from a read error, as the CDR3 has no conserved phenylalanine or tryptophan at its end. The limits of the CDR3 on the DNA are not certain, so only TCRdb's listed CDR3 is given.

This TCR derives from a middle-aged woman with Graves' ophthalmopathy. This chain links TRBV12-3 or TRBV12-4 with TRBJ2-7; TRBD1, the table's D call, was not compared with the DNA. Sequenced sample: blood. CDR3 region: CASSSGQGVEL.